This T cell receptor beta chain is from a study of PD-1 blockade in mismatch repair-deficient tumors. Sequenced by immunoSEQ multiplex PCR; TCRdb stores in-frame clones only, minus some. The sample has under 20,000 clones, approximately 80% seen once; the top ten hold 1.4%. Trimming removed 5 bases from V and 7 bases from J; junction bases left unmatched: 6. Per the germline V gene, CDR1 is LNHDA and CDR2 is SQIVND (reference sequence). This CDR3 comprises 14 residues. Sample: PBMCs, taken 52 weeks after starting pembrolizumab. This TCR was sampled from an adult with mismatch repair-deficient cancer. V is TRBV19 and J is TRBJ1-5, with 9 positions matching TRBD1. This CDR3 is CASSRGTGSQPQHF. CDR3 in DNA: TGTGCCAGTAGTCGGGGGACAGGGTCCCAGCCCCAGCATTTT.